The T cell receptor beta chain described here comes from a study of shared clonotypes between healthy human individuals. Germline V gives CDR1 LNHDA, CDR2 SQIVND (reference sequence). CDR3 length: 15 amino acids. To note about this clone: The junction and the germline gene differ at one end; a read error may be behind it.

In the sorted-subset replicate PCRs, approximately 200 ng DNA, roughly 29,000 T cell genomes, was used. In the study's own analysis: There were no quality scores in the junction-only immunoSEQ sequences, so filtering differed. Assay used: immunoSEQ multiplex PCR; TCRdb lists only in-frame clones, some missing. The DNA was the basis for D and trimming; V, J and clone size are from that table. There are roughly 2.1 million clones in the sample; under 95% occur only once, and under 2% lies in the top ten. Cells designated naive CD8 were CD45RO-negative and were positively selected for CCR7, with terminally differentiated effector memory CD45RA+ cells excluded.

Sequencing input: naive CD8+ T cells from PBMCs. The chain uses TRBV19 and TRBJ2-3, with TRBD2 identical over 11 bases. The sequence came from a man aged 18 to 35 in good health. Some clones in this sample may be carry-over from other donors' samples. The CDR3 sequence: CASRIAGGPTDTQYF. The CDR3 coding sequence is TGTGCCAGTAGGATAGCGGGAGGGCCCACAGATACGCAGTATTTT.